This T cell receptor (beta chain) appears in the sequencing data of a study of T cell changes during pregnancy in multiple sclerosis. Assay: immunoSEQ multiplex PCR; the TCRdb copy retains only in-frame clones and omits some. The profile shows roughly 70,000 clones, approximately 92% of them singletons. In its sample, this clone was seen once. Germline CDR1 reads MNHEY; CDR2 reads SVGAGI. Trimming shortened V by 4 bases and J by 7 bases, and 14 bases separated the two germline ends. The CDR3 has 14 residues. The sample consisted of peripheral blood, taken in the first trimester of pregnancy. The chain has TRBV6-5 and TRBJ1-5, with unresolved D. The receptor was isolated from a female donor with multiple sclerosis, enrolled in a pregnancy study. The CDR3, as DNA: TGTGCCAGCAGTTCAATTATAAACGGGCAGCCCCAGCATTTT. Amino acid sequence: CASSSIINGQPQHF.